This T cell receptor (beta chain) comes out of a study of T cell responses to AZD1222 COVID-19 vaccine. General study results and limits: Spike-specific TCR breadth and depth went up after people got two AZD1222 doses.

Clones were sequenced by immunoSEQ multiplex PCR, and TCRdb holds only the in-frame ones, with some missing. The sample holds about 120,000 clones, more than 75% seen once. Concerning this clone: As yet, its antigen is unknown.

The germline CDR1 and CDR2 sequences are SGDLS and YYNGEE. The CDR3 extends over 14 amino acids. With V trimmed by 4 bases and J by 4 bases, 5 bases remained unmatched. The rearrangement uses TRBV9 and TRBJ2-3; 8 nucleotides match TRBD2. This receptor was obtained from an adult in good health. The material sequenced was peripheral blood, taken on day 0 of AZD1222 vaccination. CDR3 protein: CASSKRRGADTQYF. CDR3 DNA sequence: TGTGCCAGCAGCAAGAGGCGGGGGGCAGATACGCAGTATTTT.